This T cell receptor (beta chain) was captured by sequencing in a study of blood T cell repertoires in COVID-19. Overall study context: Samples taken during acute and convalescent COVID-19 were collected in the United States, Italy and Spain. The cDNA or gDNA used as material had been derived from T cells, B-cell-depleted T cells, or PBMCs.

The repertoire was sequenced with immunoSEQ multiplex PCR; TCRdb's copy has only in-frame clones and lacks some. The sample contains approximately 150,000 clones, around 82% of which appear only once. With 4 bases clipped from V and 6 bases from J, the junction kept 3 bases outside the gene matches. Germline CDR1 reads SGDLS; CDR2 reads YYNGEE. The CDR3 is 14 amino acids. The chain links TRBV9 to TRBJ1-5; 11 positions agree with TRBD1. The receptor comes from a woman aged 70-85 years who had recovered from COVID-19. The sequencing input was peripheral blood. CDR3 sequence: CASSRTGGGQPQHF. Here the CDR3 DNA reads TGTGCCAGCAGCCGGACAGGGGGCGGTCAGCCCCAGCATTTT.